This T cell receptor (beta chain) originates from a study of CD8 T cells in ankylosing spondylitis. Broader study findings: It appeared that ankylosing spondylitis blood was characterized by a TCR beta motif of roughly 8 highly homologous variants. Disease-associated clones were reportedly significantly overrepresented in matched ankylosing spondylitis synovial fluid.

Germline V gene lookup returns CDR1 LGHNA and CDR2 YSLEER. The V segment lost 6 bases and the J segment 4 bases; nucleotides outside the gene matches: 8. The CDR3 totals 15 residues. This clonotype was detected many times. Its target is unknown. For TCR beta, libraries came from quantitative 5'-RACE with molecular barcodes. TCRdb ran MiXCR on the 5' RACE reads and lists one entry per CDR3 protein. The sample shows roughly 91,000 distinct CDR3 sequences, about 8.3% of them seen only once. The material sequenced was blood, either unsorted or a sorted T cell fraction (not recorded which). The TCR sequence derives from a male donor with ankylosing spondylitis or in good health (not recorded which). J is TRBJ2-5 and V is TRBV4-3; TRBD2 matches at 10 bases. The CDR3 here is CASRASGGPTETQYF. The CDR3, as DNA: TGCGCCAGCAGGGCTAGCGGGGGCCCAACAGAGACCCAGTACTTC.